At least ten counts were recorded for the clone carrying this TCR beta chain. Its cognate antigen is unknown. A TCRbeta library incorporating unique molecular identifiers was prepared. TCRdb processed the PCR reads anew with MiXCR; each CDR3 protein has one entry. The table includes hundreds of thousands of distinct CDR3 sequences, about 11% detected once. This specimen comes from a study of T-cell reconstitution after alpha-beta-depleted transplantation in children. Points from the study as a whole: After transplant, high TCRbeta diversity at day 60 in some patients arose from surviving recipient T cells and thymic progenitors. Most T-cell counts and diversity one year after the transplant came from T cells that were newly produced.

Germline-derived CDR1 and CDR2 are MNHEY and SVGEGT. The CDR3 loop spans 13 amino acids. V gave up 2 bases and J gave up 5 bases, with 10 bases separating them. J is TRBJ2-7 and V is TRBV6-2 or TRBV6-3, with D possibly being TRBD1 (6 bases). The sequencing here drew on PBMCs, taken before TCRalphabeta/CD19-depleted stem cell transplant. The receptor was derived from a child aged 2-9 years with inherited bone marrow failure, due to receive a stem cell transplant. The CDR3 coding sequence is TGTGCCAGCAGTTACCAAGGACAGAACGAGCAGTACTTC. It encodes CASSYQGQNEQYF.